The 22 T cell receptor beta chains presented below share a single source sample, sequenced in a study of shared clonotypes between healthy human individuals. Sequencing used immunoSEQ multiplex PCR; TCRdb keeps in-frame clones, though not all of them. The sample yields 400,000 to 500,000 clones, 79% seen once. The material sequenced was PBMCs. The receptors originated from a woman in her forties in good health. Some clones in this sample may be carry-over from other donors' samples.

The gene calls are TRBV4-2 and TRBJ2-2, with TRBD2 as a possible D gene (5 bases). The germline gives CDR1 LGHNA, CDR2 YNFKEQ. The CDR3 spans 15 residues. Trimming pared 4 bases from V and 0 bases from J, leaving 9 bases between. The CDR3 sequence: CASSLLLANTGELFF. CDR3 sequence (DNA): TGTGCCAGCAGCCTACTACTAGCGAACACCGGGGAGCTGTTTTTT.

V gene TRBV19 combines with J gene TRBJ2-2, with TRBD1 as a possible D gene (6 bases). The V end lost 1 base, the J end lost 4 bases, and 7 bases lay between the germline ends. This CDR3 contains 14 residues. Germline CDR1 reads LNHDA; CDR2 reads SQIVND (reference sequence). The DNA for the CDR3 is TGTGCCAGTAGTATAGTAGGGGGCACCGGGGAGCTGTTTTTT. Residues: CASSIVGGTGELFF.

This clone was counted many times. The genes are TRBV18 and TRBJ2-2, with D unresolved. V shed 4 bases and J shed 7 bases, with 19 bases lying between them. The CDR3 is made up of 16 amino acids. Germline V lookup: CDR1 KGHSH, CDR2 LQKENI. CDR3 nucleotides: TGTGCCAGCTCACGTTCCCCCCCTCCTCCTGGCGGGGAGCTGTTTTTT. Translating gives CASSRSPPPPGGELFF.

The rearrangement uses TRBV29-1 and TRBJ2-7, with D possibly being TRBD2 (5 bases). V was cut by 0 bases and J by 6 bases, with 6 bases left in between. Germline lookup yields CDR1 SQVTM and CDR2 ANQGSEA. The CDR3 runs 11 residues. The chain's CDR3 is CSVEDEGEQYF. The CDR3 DNA reads as TGCAGCGTTGAAGATGAGGGCGAGCAGTACTTC.

With regard to this clone: Other DNA sequences from this sample encode an identical CDR3 as well. CDR3 residues: CASSLGGLDTDTQYF. In DNA, the CDR3 is TGCGCCAGCAGCTTGGGGGGACTCGACACAGATACGCAGTATTTT. The V gene is TRBV5-1, the J gene TRBJ2-3; TRBD2 might be the D (6 bases). V was clipped by 0 bases and J by 2 bases, with 10 bases between them. From germline, CDR1 is SGHRS and CDR2 YFSETQ. The CDR3 contains 15 residues. The variable domain in full, completed from reference TRBV5-1 and TRBJ2-3, reads KAGVTQTPRYLIKTRGQQVTLSCSPISGHRSVSWYQQTPGQGLQFLFEYFSETQRNKGNFPGRFSGRQFSNSRSEMNVSTLELGDSALYLCASSLGGLDTDTQYFGPGTRLTVL.

Notes on this clone: A read error is the likely source, as a far larger clone sits one nucleotide away. This chain connects TRBV7-9 to TRBJ2-7; D is unclear. Germline V gene sequence: CDR1 SEHNR, CDR2 FQNEAQ (reference sequence). This CDR3 has 15 amino acids. The CDR3 sequence: CASSLVPEAYNEQSF. DNA for the CDR3: TGTGCCAGCAGCTTAGTTCCAGAGGCCTACAATGAGCAGTCCTTC.

This clone was picked up one time. CDR3 DNA sequence: TGTGCCAGCAGCTACGGACGGAACTCTGGGGCCAACGTCCTGACTTTC. It codes for CASSYGRNSGANVLTF. This chain links TRBV11-2 with TRBJ2-6, with D unclear. The CDR3 contains 16 residues. The ends were cut back, 4 bases at V and 0 bases at J, with 10 bases in the middle. Germline V gene lookup returns CDR1 SGHAT and CDR2 FQNNGV.

The chain has TRBV11-2 and TRBJ2-7; possible D gene TRBD1, 5 bases. CDR1 SGHAT and CDR2 FQNNGV come from the germline V gene. This CDR3 region has 15 residues. V shed 6 bases and J shed 5 bases, with 20 bases lying between them. The chain's CDR3 is CASRPGFAPPHEQYF. The CDR3 DNA reads TGTGCCAGCAGGCCAGGGTTTGCCCCTCCCCACGAGCAGTACTTC.

Points on this clone: A clone one base away is much larger, so this may be a read error. The sample carries other DNA sequences with the same CDR3. The chain uses TRBV7-8 and TRBJ2-5, with a weak D call TRBD2 (6 bases). V was shortened by 2 bases and J by 4 bases, with 8 bases between the two germline ends. This CDR3 region has 13 residues. Germline lookup yields CDR1 SGHVS and CDR2 FQNEAQ. CDR3 nucleotides: TGTGCCAGCAGCTTATTGGGGGGAGAGACCCAGTACTTC. As protein: CASSLLGGETQYF.

CDR3 loop: CASIRLAGVNEQFF. The DNA for the CDR3 is TGTGCCAGCATACGACTAGCGGGTGTGAATGAGCAGTTCTTC. The chain couples TRBV6-6 to TRBJ2-1; 10 bases line up with TRBD2. The CDR3 length is 14 residues. Germline V CDR1 and CDR2: MNHNY, SVGAGI (reference sequence). The trim removed 7 bases at V and 7 bases at J, leaving 7 bases unmatched.

The chain is built from TRBV5-1 and TRBJ2-6; the D gene is possibly TRBD1 (6 bases). Germline CDR1 and CDR2: SGHRS and YFSETQ. There are 15 residues in the CDR3. Trimming stripped 4 bases from V and 4 bases from J, with 12 bases between. The CDR3 spells CASSQTGYGANVLTF. DNA for the CDR3: TGCGCCAGCAGCCAAACAGGGTACGGGGCCAACGTCCTGACTTTC.

The CDR3 spells CATSLTSGRGGETQYF. CDR3 sequence (DNA): TGTGCCACCAGCCTCACTAGCGGGAGGGGGGGGGAGACCCAGTACTTC. V and J are TRBV15 and TRBJ2-5; the match to TRBD2 covers 13 bases. The CDR3 totals 16 residues. The junction had 8 bases not matched to a gene; V was cut back by 5 bases and J by 5 bases. Germline values: CDR1 LNHNV, CDR2 YYDKDF (reference sequence).

This clone has only a few counts. The V call is TRBV5-1, the J call TRBJ2-3, with D hard to call. This CDR3 spans 14 amino acids. Germline loops: CDR1 SGHRS, CDR2 YFSETQ. The V end lost 4 bases, the J end lost 4 bases, and 13 bases lay between the germline ends. The CDR3 coding sequence is TGCGCCAGCAGCGCATTGACCGGTGCAGATACGCAGTATTTT. Translating it yields CASSALTGADTQYF. Full variable domain (missing parts from reference TRBV5-1 and TRBJ2-3): KAGVTQTPRYLIKTRGQQVTLSCSPISGHRSVSWYQQTPGQGLQFLFEYFSETQRNKGNFPGRFSGRQFSNSRSEMNVSTLELGDSALYLCASSALTGADTQYFGPGTRLTVL.

This chain connects TRBV29-1 to TRBJ1-4, with 8 bases fitting TRBD1. The CDR3 runs to 14 residues. Germline assignment: CDR1 SQVTM and CDR2 ANQGSEA. V shed 6 bases and J 7 bases; nucleotides not matched to a gene: 10. The DNA of the CDR3 is TGCAGCGTGCTCGACAGGGGTTTTGTTGAAAAACTGTTTTTT. This sequence encodes CSVLDRGFVEKLFF. The variable domain in full, completed from reference TRBV29-1 and TRBJ1-4, reads SAVISQKPSRDICQRGTSLTIQCQVDSQVTMMFWYRQQPGQSLTLIATANQGSEATYESGFVIDKFPISRPNLTFSTLTVSNMSPEDSSIYLCSVLDRGFVEKLFFGSGTQLSVL.

This clone was seen only a few times. Other DNA sequences from this sample encode an identical CDR3 as well. This rearrangement joins TRBV30 to TRBJ1-3; D remains unclear. Germline V CDR1 and CDR2: GTSNPN, SVGIG (reference sequence). The V and J ends lost 2 bases and 6 bases respectively, with 11 bases between them. This CDR3 region has 13 residues. The CDR3 DNA follows: TGTGCCTGGAGTCCAGGTTTGGCAAACACCATATATTTT. Its protein product is CAWSPGLANTIYF.

V and J are TRBV7-7 and TRBJ2-5; D possibly matches TRBD1 or TRBD2 (7 bases each). V was pared by 3 bases and J by 1 base, with 12 bases between. The CDR3 extends over 15 amino acids. Germline-derived CDR1 and CDR2 are SSHAT and FNYEAQ (reference sequence). The CDR3 coding sequence is TGTGCCAGCAGCTTGGGAGGGACAGCCCAAGAGACCCAGTACTTC. Translated: CASSLGGTAQETQYF.

The chain has TRBV6-4 and TRBJ1-1; no clear D gene. Germline CDR1 reads MRHNA; CDR2 reads SNTAGT. The V end was cut by 2 bases, the J end by 3 bases, with 10 bases between. The CDR3 spans 14 residues. The CDR3 sequence is CASSDASGDTEAFF. In nucleotides, the CDR3 is TGTGCCAGCAGTGACGCCAGTGGGGACACTGAAGCTTTCTTT.

The chain employs TRBV7-8 and TRBJ2-1; D is uncertain. V was shortened by 4 bases and J by 2 bases, with 9 bases between the two germline ends. Germline CDR1 is SGHVS and CDR2 is FQNEAQ. This CDR3 has 14 amino acids. The CDR3 nucleotides read TGTGCCAGCAGCTCCCCCCACCCCTACAATGAGCAGTTCTTC. Amino acids: CASSSPHPYNEQFF. Filled out from reference TRBV7-8 and TRBJ2-1, the complete variable domain reads GAGVSQSPRYKVAKRGQDVALRCDPISGHVSLFWYQQALGQGPEFLTYFQNEAQLDKSGLPSDRFFAERPEGSVSTLKIQRTQQEDSAVYLCASSSPHPYNEQFFGPGTRLTVL.

The chain combines TRBV2 with TRBJ2-7; no reliable D call. This CDR3 spans 12 amino acids. The ends were cut back, 6 bases at V and 4 bases at J, with 10 bases in the middle. From germline, CDR1 is SNHLY and CDR2 FYNNEI. The CDR3 loop is CASRGVSYEQYF. The CDR3 DNA reads as TGTGCCAGCAGGGGTGTGAGTTACGAGCAGTACTTC.

The gene calls are TRBV4-1 and TRBJ2-7; D uncertain. The V end was cut by 0 bases, the J end by 0 bases, with 15 bases between. This CDR3 region has 17 residues. CDR1 and CDR2 (germline): MGHRA, YSYEKL. In nucleotides, the CDR3 is TGCGCCAGCAGCCAAGAGTTCGAGGCTCGTCCCTCCTACGAGCAGTACTTC. It translates to CASSQEFEARPSYEQYF.

This rearrangement joins TRBV7-3 to TRBJ2-2, with TRBD2 matching over 15 bases. The CDR3 length is 18 residues. With 5 bases clipped from V and 6 bases from J, the junction kept 10 bases outside the gene matches. Germline V lookup: CDR1 SGHTA, CDR2 FQGTGA. DNA of the CDR3: TGTGCCAGCAGCCCGCGGACTAGCGGGAGGGAGGGCCCCGGGGAGCTGTTTTTT. This sequence encodes CASSPRTSGREGPGELFF.

The chain uses TRBV4-1 and TRBJ2-3; the D call may be TRBD1 or TRBD2 (5 bases each). The V and J ends lost 4 bases and 2 bases respectively, with 16 bases between them. Per germline, CDR1 MGHRA and CDR2 YSYEKL. This CDR3 comprises 16 residues. The CDR3 nucleotides read TGCGCCAGCAGCCTCCATGCCGGGACGAACACAGATACGCAGTATTTT. Encoded protein: CASSLHAGTNTDTQYF.